The 5 T cell receptor beta chains presented below share a single source sample, sequenced in a study of blood T cell repertoires in COVID-19 (dated by TCRdb to 2018 to 2020). Receptors were amplified or captured by the immunoSEQ multiplex PCR assay. In its TCRdb copy, this immuneACCESS table keeps in-frame sequences only and misses some clones. Where compared with another copy, unresolved V genes explain less than half of these, and the others have no known cause. This sample comprises under 250,000 clones, around 83% of them detected only once. The ten most abundant clones make up 9.5% to 10% of the sample. The sequenced sample was peripheral blood. These receptors came from a man in his fifties with active or convalescent COVID-19.

The chain joins TRBV7-8 to TRBJ2-5; 7 bases map to TRBD2. The CDR3 is made up of 15 amino acids. Germline CDR1 reads SGHVS; CDR2 reads FQNEAQ. The J segment lost 5 bases and the V segment lost 7 bases, leaving 13 bases of the junction unmatched. The CDR3 DNA reads as TGTGCCAGCATCCGAGCCGCGGGGGTATCGGAGACCCAGTACTTC. It is translated as CASIRAAGVSETQYF. The full variable domain, in which reference TRBV7-8 and TRBJ2-5 provide the parts outside the CDR3, is GAGVSQSPRYKVAKRGQDVALRCDPISGHVSLFWYQQALGQGPEFLTYFQNEAQLDKSGLPSDRFFAERPEGSVSTLKIQRTQQEDSAVYLCASIRAAGVSETQYFGPGTRLLVL.

In nucleotides, the CDR3 is TGTGCCAGCAGTTCCCAGGGGTTGGGCACTGAAGCTTTCTTT. As protein: CASSSQGLGTEAFF. The chain carries TRBV28 and TRBJ1-1; a weak D match, TRBD1 (6 bases). Germline V gene data show CDR1 as MDHEN and CDR2 as SYDVKM. The CDR3 has 14 amino acids. V was pared by 4 bases and J by 4 bases, with 13 bases between.

In regard to this clone: The junction and the germline gene differ at one end; a read error may be behind it. The chain couples TRBV5-1 to TRBJ2-7; 11 bases map to TRBD2. This CDR3 has 13 amino acids. Germline CDR1 reads SGHRS; CDR2 reads YFSETQ. As DNA, the CDR3 is TGCGCCAGCAGCACCCTCGGAACTAGCGGGAGTCTTTTC. This gives the protein CASSTLGTSGSLF.

The rearrangement uses TRBV19 and TRBJ1-5; TRBD1 might be the D (6 bases). The CDR3 contains 14 residues. Germline CDR1 reads LNHDA; CDR2 reads SQIVND (reference sequence). The germline V and J ends were trimmed by 1 base and 7 bases, with 11 bases remaining between them. The CDR3 region is CASSIVWGLQPQHF. CDR3 DNA: TGTGCCAGTAGTATAGTGTGGGGGCTACAGCCCCAGCATTTT.

This CDR3 is CASSLEGVGRAFF. The CDR3, as DNA: TGTGCCAGCAGTTTAGAGGGGGTAGGACGAGCTTTCTTT. The genes are TRBV12-3 or TRBV12-4 and TRBJ1-1, with D perhaps TRBD1 (6 bases). The ends were cut back, 1 base at V and 10 bases at J, with 13 bases in the middle. This CDR3 has 13 residues.